Given below is one T cell receptor beta chain in context. Its antigen is undetermined. Using immunoSEQ multiplex PCR, the repertoire was profiled, and TCRdb retains in-frame clones only, with some absent. The profile shows approximately 170,000 clones, approximately 94% of them singletons. This entry belongs to a study of T cell responses to AZD1222 COVID-19 vaccine. Whole-study results and caveats: CD4 TCRs covered the whole spike, strongest at regions 160-218 and 743-854. The donor group comprised mostly white British people and more females; the analysis possibly underestimated clonal diversity. Repertoire sampling occurred only after the peak T cell response.

From germline, CDR1 is MNHEY and CDR2 SVGAGI. The length of the CDR3 is 14 residues. The V gene lost 6 bases and the J gene lost 6 bases, with 16 bases spanning the gap. The chain links TRBV6-5 to TRBJ2-3; D may match TRBD1 or TRBD2 (5 bases each). The sequence derives from an adult who received the AZD1222 COVID-19 vaccine. Sequencing used peripheral blood, obtained 28 days after the second AZD1222 dose. CDR3 region: CASRAGTWGDTQYF. The CDR3 coding sequence is TGTGCCAGCAGGGCTGGGACGTGGGGGGATACGCAGTATTTT.